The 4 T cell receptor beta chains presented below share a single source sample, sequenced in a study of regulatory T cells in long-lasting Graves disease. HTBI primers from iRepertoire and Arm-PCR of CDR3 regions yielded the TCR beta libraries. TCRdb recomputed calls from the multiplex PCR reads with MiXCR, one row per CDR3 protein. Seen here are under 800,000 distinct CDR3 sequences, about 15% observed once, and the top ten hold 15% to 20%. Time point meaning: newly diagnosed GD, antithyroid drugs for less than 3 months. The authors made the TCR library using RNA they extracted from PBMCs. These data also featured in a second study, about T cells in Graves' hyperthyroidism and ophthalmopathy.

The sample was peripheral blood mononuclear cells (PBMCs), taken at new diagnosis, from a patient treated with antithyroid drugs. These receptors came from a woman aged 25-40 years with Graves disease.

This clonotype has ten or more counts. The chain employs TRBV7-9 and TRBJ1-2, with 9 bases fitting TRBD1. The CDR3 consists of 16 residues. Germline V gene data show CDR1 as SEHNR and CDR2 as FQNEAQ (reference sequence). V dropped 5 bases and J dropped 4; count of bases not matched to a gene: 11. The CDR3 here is CASSPTYGTGIYGYTF. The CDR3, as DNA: TGTGCCAGCAGCCCGACTTACGGGACAGGGATCTATGGCTACACCTTC. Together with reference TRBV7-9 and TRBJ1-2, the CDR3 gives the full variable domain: DTGVSQNPRHKITKRGQNVTFRCDPISEHNRLYWYRQTLGQGPEFLTYFQNEAQLEKSRLLSDRFSAERPKGSFSTLEIQRTEQGDSAMYLCASSPTYGTGIYGYTFGSGTRLTVV.

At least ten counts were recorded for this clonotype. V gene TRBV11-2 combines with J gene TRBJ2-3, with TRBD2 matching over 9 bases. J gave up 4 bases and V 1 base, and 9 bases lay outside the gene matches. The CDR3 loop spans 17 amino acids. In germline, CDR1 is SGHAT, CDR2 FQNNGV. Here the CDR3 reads CASSLVAAGGPSDTQYF. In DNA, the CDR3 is TGTGCCAGCAGCTTAGTCGCGGCGGGAGGGCCGTCAGATACGCAGTATTTT.

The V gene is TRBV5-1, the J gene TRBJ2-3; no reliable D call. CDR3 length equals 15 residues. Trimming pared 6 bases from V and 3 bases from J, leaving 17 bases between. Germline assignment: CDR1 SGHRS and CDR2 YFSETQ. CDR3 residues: CASKDLSTRTDTQYF. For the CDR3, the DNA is TGCGCCAGCAAGGATTTGTCTACCCGAACAGATACGCAGTATTTT.

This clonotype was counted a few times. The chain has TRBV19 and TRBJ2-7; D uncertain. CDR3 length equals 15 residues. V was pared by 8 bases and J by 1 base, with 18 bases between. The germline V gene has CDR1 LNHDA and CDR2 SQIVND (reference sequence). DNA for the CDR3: TGTGCCAGTTCAGTGGGCGCCACCTATTCCTACGAGCAGTACTTC. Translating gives CASSVGATYSYEQYF.